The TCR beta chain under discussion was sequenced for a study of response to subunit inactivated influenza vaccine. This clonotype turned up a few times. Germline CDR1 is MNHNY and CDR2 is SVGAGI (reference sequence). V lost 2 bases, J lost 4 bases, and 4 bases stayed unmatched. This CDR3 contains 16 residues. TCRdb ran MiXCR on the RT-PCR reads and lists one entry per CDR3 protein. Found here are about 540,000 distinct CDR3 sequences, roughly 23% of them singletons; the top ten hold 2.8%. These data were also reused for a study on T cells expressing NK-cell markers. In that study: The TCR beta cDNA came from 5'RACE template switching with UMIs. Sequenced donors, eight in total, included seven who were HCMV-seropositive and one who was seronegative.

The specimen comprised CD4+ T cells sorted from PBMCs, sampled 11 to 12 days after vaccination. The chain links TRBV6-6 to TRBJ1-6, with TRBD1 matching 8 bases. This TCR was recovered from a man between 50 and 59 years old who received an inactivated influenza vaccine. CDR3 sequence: CASSYPGQVYNSPLHF. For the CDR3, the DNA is TGTGCCAGCAGTTACCCGGGACAGGTTTATAATTCACCCCTCCACTTT.